A selection of T cell receptor beta chains follows, all from one sample in a study of molecular identifiers for immune sequencing clone quantification. TCRdb called the PCR reads again in MiXCR, with one record for every CDR3 protein. The repertoire holds some 91,000 distinct CDR3 sequences, with 20% to 25% as singletons. Sequences were obtained from naive CD8+ T cells from blood, with Jurkat cell RNA spiked in. Every receptor here comes from a human donor in good health. Some libraries in this study had Jurkat cell RNA spiked in. CDR3s include the opening cysteine and the closing phenylalanine or tryptophan. A D gene is named only where the DNA matches it firmly. A clone size is listed for some rows: how often the clone was seen (once, few, many), or a class if it is expanded.

V gene	D gene	J gene	clone size	CDR3 protein	CDR3 DNA
TRBV29-1	TRBD2	TRBJ2-5	many	CSVTSGTTQETQYF	TGCAGCGTGACTAGCGGGACTACGCAAGAGACCCAGTACTTC
TRBV6-1	-	TRBJ2-2	many	CASSDEGYNTGELFF	TGTGCCAGCAGTGATGAGGGCTACAACACCGGGGAGCTGTTTTTT
TRBV29-1	TRBD2	TRBJ2-7	many	CSVAGVAYEQYF	TGCAGCGTCGCGGGAGTGGCCTACGAGCAGTACTTC
TRBV13	TRBD1	TRBJ2-3	many	CASSLELGRQGGTDTQYF	TGTGCCAGCAGCTTAGAATTAGGCAGGCAGGGGGGCACAGATACGCAGTATTTT
TRBV4-1	-	TRBJ2-7	many	CASRPDKGAYEQYF	TGCGCCAGCAGGCCGGACAAGGGGGCCTACGAGCAGTACTTC
TRBV25-1	TRBD1	TRBJ2-3	many	CASSNDRATDTQYF	TGTGCCAGCAGCAATGACAGGGCCACAGATACGCAGTATTTT
TRBV5-1	TRBD1	TRBJ2-7	few	CASSPTGGEIHEQYF	TGCGCCAGCAGTCCTACAGGGGGCGAAATCCACGAGCAGTACTTC
TRBV7-9	-	TRBJ1-4	many	CASSIGVTTNEKLFF	TGTGCCAGCAGCATCGGGGTTACAACTAATGAAAAACTGTTTTTT
TRBV29-1	TRBD2	TRBJ2-7	many	CSAGSGSYEQYF	TGCAGCGCCGGCAGCGGGAGTTACGAGCAGTACTTC
TRBV3-1	-	TRBJ1-1	many	CASSQVVGATEAFF	TGTGCCAGCAGCCAAGTTGTAGGGGCCACTGAAGCTTTCTTT
TRBV19	-	TRBJ1-1	-	CASSIGTGWNTEAFF	TGTGCCAGTAGTATAGGTACAGGGTGGAACACTGAAGCTTTCTTT
TRBV28	TRBD1	TRBJ1-5	few	CASSLDRVGNQPQHF	TGTGCCAGCAGTTTGGACAGGGTGGGCAATCAGCCCCAGCATTTT
TRBV28	TRBD1	TRBJ2-7	many	CASSLYQGATGIEQYF	TGTGCCAGCAGTTTATACCAGGGGGCGACAGGGATCGAGCAGTACTTC
TRBV27	TRBD2	TRBJ2-1	-	CASSLTRTSLYNEQFF	TGTGCCAGCAGTTTAACCAGGACTAGTCTCTACAATGAGCAGTTCTTC
TRBV6-5	-	TRBJ2-7	many	CASSPGIFLSYEQYF	TGTGCCAGCAGTCCTGGGATATTTCTGTCCTACGAGCAGTACTTC
TRBV10-3	-	TRBJ1-5	many	CAISEGGHNQPQHF	TGTGCCATCAGTGAAGGGGGGCACAATCAGCCCCAGCATTTT
TRBV7-9	-	TRBJ1-4	many	CASSSGQTATNEKLFF	TGTGCCAGCAGCTCCGGACAGACCGCAACTAATGAAAAACTGTTTTTT
TRBV9	-	TRBJ2-5	once	CASSVVGEPRESQYF	TGTGCGAGCAGCGTAGTCGGTGAGCCGAGAGAGAGCCAGTACTTC
TRBV7-9	-	TRBJ1-1	many	CASSLVQYGGAKAFF	TGTGCCAGCAGCTTAGTACAGTATGGGGGGGCGAAAGCTTTCTTT
TRBV11-2	-	TRBJ2-7	few	CASSWVGFYEQYF	TGTGCCAGCAGCTGGGTGGGATTTTACGAGCAGTACTTC
TRBV11-2	-	TRBJ1-6	-	CASSSNLEWGSPLHF	TGTGCCAGCAGCTCGAACTTGGAGTGGGGTTCACCCCTCCACTTT
TRBV6-1	TRBD2	TRBJ2-7	few	CASSLIAGDEQYF	TGTGCCAGCAGCCTAATAGCGGGAGACGAGCAGTACTTC
TRBV9	-	TRBJ2-1	many	CASSVGRYNEQFF	TGTGCCAGCAGCGTCGGACGGTACAATGAGCAGTTCTTC
TRBV7-9	TRBD1	TRBJ2-7	many	CASSSGQGREQYF	TGTGCCAGCAGCTCAGGACAGGGGCGCGAGCAGTACTTC
TRBV5-1	TRBD1	TRBJ2-2	many	CASSPTGDGELFF	TGCGCCAGCAGCCCTACAGGGGACGGGGAGCTGTTTTTT
TRBV30	-	TRBJ2-2	many	CAWSTVTNTGELFF	TGTGCCTGGAGTACGGTGACGAACACCGGGGAGCTGTTTTTT
TRBV29-1	TRBD1	TRBJ2-1	-	CSGRGTGVTGGTQFF	TGCAGCGGTCGTGGAACGGGTGTGACAGGGGGCACGCAGTTCTTC
TRBV20-1	-	TRBJ2-7	-	CSARKQSPYEQYF	TGCAGTGCTAGAAAGCAGAGCCCCTACGAGCAGTACTTC
TRBV20-1	TRBD2	TRBJ2-7	few	CSARDALGLAGVEQYF	TGCAGTGCTAGAGATGCGTTAGGACTAGCGGGAGTAGAGCAGTACTTC
TRBV12-3/TRBV12-4	TRBD2	TRBJ2-3	many	CASRAFLAGEDTQYF	TGTGCCAGCAGGGCCTTTCTAGCGGGAGAAGATACGCAGTATTTT
TRBV4-3	-	TRBJ2-1	-	CASSQDQGRNDNEQFF	TGCGCCAGCAGCCAAGATCAAGGCCGGAACGACAATGAGCAGTTCTTC
TRBV19	-	TRBJ1-1	many	CASRTGGSTEAFF	TGTGCCAGTAGGACCGGGGGAAGCACTGAAGCTTTCTTT
TRBV20-1	-	TRBJ2-3	many	CSASAGRWSTDTQYF	TGCAGTGCCTCAGCAGGACGGTGGAGTACAGATACGCAGTATTTT
TRBV20-1	-	TRBJ2-1	few	CSARDTGISYNEQFF	TGCAGTGCTAGAGATACGGGTATCTCCTACAATGAGCAGTTCTTC
TRBV5-5	-	TRBJ2-3	many	CASSQITDTQYF	TGTGCCAGCAGCCAGATCACAGATACGCAGTATTTT
TRBV4-1	TRBD2	TRBJ2-7	-	CASSQGTSGGLLGYGQYF	TGCGCCAGCAGCCAAGGGACTAGCGGGGGGCTTCTGGGCTACGGGCAGTACTTC
TRBV20-1	TRBD2	TRBJ2-1	few	CSARGLAGGEGSYNEQFF	TGCAGTGCTAGGGGACTAGCGGGAGGGGAGGGTTCCTACAATGAGCAGTTCTTC
TRBV6-2/TRBV6-3	-	TRBJ1-1	many	CASSLVQGTNTEAFF	TGTGCCAGCAGTCTCGTCCAGGGGACAAACACTGAAGCTTTCTTT
TRBV27	-	TRBJ1-4	-	CASSSFTGLDEKLFF	TGTGCCAGCAGTTCGTTCACAGGGCTGGATGAAAAACTGTTTTTT
TRBV19	-	TRBJ2-7	many	CASSPTTGTYEQYF	TGTGCCAGTAGTCCGACGACGGGAACCTACGAGCAGTACTTC
TRBV5-6	TRBD1	TRBJ1-1	many	CASSPNWDRDNTEAFF	TGTGCCAGCAGCCCTAATTGGGACAGGGATAACACTGAAGCTTTCTTT
TRBV4-3	-	TRBJ2-5	many	CASSQEATGKTQYF	TGCGCCAGCAGCCAAGAGGCAACAGGAAAGACCCAGTACTTC
TRBV12-3/TRBV12-4	-	TRBJ2-3	few	CASSPGGDTQYF	TGTGCCAGCAGTCCTGGGGGGGATACGCAGTATTTT
TRBV6-6	-	TRBJ2-1	many	CASILRGASYNEQFF	TGTGCCAGCATTTTACGGGGGGCTTCCTACAATGAGCAGTTCTTC
TRBV7-3	TRBD2	TRBJ2-1	-	CASSLALGLDYNEQFF	TGTGCCAGCAGCTTAGCGCTGGGACTAGACTACAATGAGCAGTTCTTC
TRBV12-3/TRBV12-4	TRBD1	TRBJ1-2	many	CASSPQGQGLVGYTF	TGTGCCAGCAGTCCTCAGGGACAGGGACTGGTTGGCTACACCTTC
TRBV6-6	-	TRBJ1-5	many	CASSPGLGGGQPQHF	TGTGCCAGCAGTCCCGGACTTGGGGGGGGTCAGCCCCAGCATTTT
TRBV5-3	TRBD1	TRBJ2-7	-	CASSSRDRTYEQYF	TGTGCCAGCAGTTCCCGGGACAGAACCTACGAGCAGTACTTC
TRBV5-8	-	TRBJ2-1	few	CASSLVMSLREQFF	TGTGCCAGCAGCTTAGTTATGAGTCTCCGAGAGCAGTTCTTC
TRBV6-2/TRBV6-3	-	TRBJ1-5	many	CASSSRTLDYSNQPQHF	TGTGCCAGCAGTTCTCGGACGCTGGATTATAGCAATCAGCCCCAGCATTTT
TRBV11-3	TRBD1	TRBJ2-1	many	CASSSGQGASYNEQFF	TGTGCCAGCAGCTCCGGACAGGGGGCCTCCTACAATGAGCAGTTCTTC
TRBV5-4	TRBD1	TRBJ1-6	many	CASSLPSQTGAPHLHF	TGTGCCAGCAGCTTGCCAAGTCAAACAGGGGCCCCCCATCTCCACTTT
TRBV28	-	TRBJ1-2	-	CASSNANYGYTF	TGTGCCAGCTCCAACGCTAACTATGGCTACACCTTC
TRBV12-3/TRBV12-4	-	TRBJ2-3	-	CASSYQGDTHYF	TGTGCCAGCAGTTACCAAGGCGATACGCACTATTTT
TRBV7-2	TRBD2	TRBJ2-3	many	CASSLVGLAGGGDTQYF	TGTGCCAGCAGCTTAGTGGGACTAGCGGGAGGAGGGGATACGCAGTATTTT
TRBV28	-	TRBJ2-5	many	CASSFPPSHYSGGNQETQYF	TGTGCCAGCAGTTTCCCCCCGTCCCATTACAGTGGAGGGAACCAAGAGACCCAGTACTTC
TRBV20-1	-	TRBJ1-2	-	CSARENGYTF	TGCAGTGCTAGAGAGAATGGCTACACCTTC
TRBV6-2/TRBV6-3	-	TRBJ2-7	-	CARRPGAAYEQYF	TGTGCCCGCCGCCCCGGAGCAGCCTACGAGCAGTACTTC